Reported below is one T cell receptor (beta chain). This sample was taken from a study of cytomegalovirus exposure and HLA in healthy donors. This CDR3 has 13 residues. Germline V gene data show CDR1 as SEHNR and CDR2 as FQNEAQ (reference sequence). The V gene lost 5 bases and the J gene lost 11 bases, with 17 bases spanning the gap. Primers: 60 Vbeta forward and 13 Jbeta reverse. Only in-frame clones appear in the TCRdb table, and some are missing; sequencing was by immunoSEQ multiplex PCR. The sample gives around 130,000 clones, about 85% of which show up once; roughly 6.7% is in the top ten. Sequencing used PBMCs. The source is a woman aged 30 to 39 in good health and CMV-seropositive. The rearrangement joins TRBV7-9 to TRBJ2-3; a weak D match, TRBD1 (6 bases). CDR3 in DNA: TGTGCCAGCAGCCCTTCAAGGACAGCCCGGCAGTATTTT. Residues: CASSPSRTARQYF. The complete variable domain, with remaining parts taken from reference TRBV7-9 and TRBJ2-3, reads DTGVSQNPRHKITKRGQNVTFRCDPISEHNRLYWYRQTLGQGPEFLTYFQNEAQLEKSRLLSDRFSAERPKGSFSTLEIQRTEQGDSAMYLCASSPSRTARQYFGPGTRLTVL.